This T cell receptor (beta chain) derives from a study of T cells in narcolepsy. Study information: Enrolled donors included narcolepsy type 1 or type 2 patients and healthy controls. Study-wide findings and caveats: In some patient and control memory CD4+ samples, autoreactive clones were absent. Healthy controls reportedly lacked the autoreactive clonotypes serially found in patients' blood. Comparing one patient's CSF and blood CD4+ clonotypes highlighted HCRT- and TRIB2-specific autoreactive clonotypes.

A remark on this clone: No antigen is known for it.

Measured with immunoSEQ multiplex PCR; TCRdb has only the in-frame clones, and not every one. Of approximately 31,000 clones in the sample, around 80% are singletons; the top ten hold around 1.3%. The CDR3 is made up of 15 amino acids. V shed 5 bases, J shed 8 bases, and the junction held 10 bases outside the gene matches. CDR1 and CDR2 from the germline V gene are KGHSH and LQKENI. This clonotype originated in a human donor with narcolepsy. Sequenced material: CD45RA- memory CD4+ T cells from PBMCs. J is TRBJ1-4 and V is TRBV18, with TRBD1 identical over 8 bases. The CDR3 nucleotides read TGTGCCAGCTCAATTAAGGCACAGGGGGAAGAAAAACTGTTTTTT. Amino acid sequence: CASSIKAQGEEKLFF.